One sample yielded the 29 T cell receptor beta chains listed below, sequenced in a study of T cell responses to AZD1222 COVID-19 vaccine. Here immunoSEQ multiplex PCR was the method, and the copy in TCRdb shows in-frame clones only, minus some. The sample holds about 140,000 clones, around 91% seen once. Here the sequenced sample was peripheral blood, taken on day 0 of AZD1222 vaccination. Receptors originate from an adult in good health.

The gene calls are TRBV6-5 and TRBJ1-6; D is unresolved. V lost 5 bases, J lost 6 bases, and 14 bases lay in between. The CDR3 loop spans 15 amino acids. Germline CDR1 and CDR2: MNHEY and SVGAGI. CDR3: CASSPRVALNSPLHF. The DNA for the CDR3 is TGTGCCAGCAGTCCAAGAGTAGCACTTAATTCACCCCTCCACTTT.

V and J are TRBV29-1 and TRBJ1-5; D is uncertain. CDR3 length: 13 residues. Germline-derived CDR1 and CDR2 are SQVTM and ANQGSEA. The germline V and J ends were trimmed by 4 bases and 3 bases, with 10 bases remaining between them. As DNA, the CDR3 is TGCAGCGTTGGACACGGATACAATCAGCCCCAGCATTTT. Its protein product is CSVGHGYNQPQHF.

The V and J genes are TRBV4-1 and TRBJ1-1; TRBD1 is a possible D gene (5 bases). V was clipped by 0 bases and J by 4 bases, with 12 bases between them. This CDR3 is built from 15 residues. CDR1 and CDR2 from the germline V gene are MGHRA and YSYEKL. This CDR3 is CASSQEVREGTEAFF. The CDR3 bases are TGCGCCAGCAGCCAAGAAGTCAGGGAGGGCACTGAAGCTTTCTTT.

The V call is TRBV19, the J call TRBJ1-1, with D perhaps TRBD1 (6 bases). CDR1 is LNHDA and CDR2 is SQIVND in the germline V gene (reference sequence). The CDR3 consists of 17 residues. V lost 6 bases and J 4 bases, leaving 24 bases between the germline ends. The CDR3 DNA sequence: TGTGCCAGTAGACCAGGGGTTGACTGGAATCCAGTCACTGAAGCTTTCTTT. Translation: CASRPGVDWNPVTEAFF. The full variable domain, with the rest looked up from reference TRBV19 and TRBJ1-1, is DGGITQSPKYLFRKEGQNVTLSCEQNLNHDAMYWYRQDPGQGLRLIYYSQIVNDFQKGDIAEGYSVSREKKESFPLTVTSAQKNPTAFYLCASRPGVDWNPVTEAFFGQGTRLTVV.

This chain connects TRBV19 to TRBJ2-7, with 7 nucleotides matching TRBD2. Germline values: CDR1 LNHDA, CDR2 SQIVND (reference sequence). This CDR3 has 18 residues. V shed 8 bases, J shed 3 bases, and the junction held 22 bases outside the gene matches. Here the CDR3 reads CASSLLNMGRGRLYEQYF. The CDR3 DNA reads TGTGCCAGTTCCCTTCTTAACATGGGGAGGGGCCGCCTCTACGAGCAGTACTTC.

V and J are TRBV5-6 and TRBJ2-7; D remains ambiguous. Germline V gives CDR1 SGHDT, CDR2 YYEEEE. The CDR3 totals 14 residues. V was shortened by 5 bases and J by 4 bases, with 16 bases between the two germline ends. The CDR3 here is CASRSGPPLYEQYF. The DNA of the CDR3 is TGTGCCAGCAGGTCGGGTCCACCCCTGTACGAGCAGTACTTC.

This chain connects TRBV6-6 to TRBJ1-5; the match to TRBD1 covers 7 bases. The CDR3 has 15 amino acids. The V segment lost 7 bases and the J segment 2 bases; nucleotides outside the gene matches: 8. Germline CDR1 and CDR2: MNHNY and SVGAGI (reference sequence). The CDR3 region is CASTYGTARNQPQHF. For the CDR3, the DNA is TGTGCCAGCACCTATGGGACAGCTCGCAATCAGCCCCAGCATTTT.

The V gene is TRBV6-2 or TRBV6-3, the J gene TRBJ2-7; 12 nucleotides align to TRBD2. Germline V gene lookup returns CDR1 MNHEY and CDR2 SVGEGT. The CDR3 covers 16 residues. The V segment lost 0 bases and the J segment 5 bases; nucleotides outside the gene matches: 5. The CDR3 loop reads CASSYSTLAGGDEQYF. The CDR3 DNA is TGTGCCAGCAGTTACTCTACACTAGCGGGAGGAGACGAGCAGTACTTC.

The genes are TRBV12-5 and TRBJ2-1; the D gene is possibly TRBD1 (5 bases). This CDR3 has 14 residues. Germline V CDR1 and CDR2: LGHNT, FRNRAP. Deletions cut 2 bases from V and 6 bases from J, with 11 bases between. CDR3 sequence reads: CASGLRFDSNEQFF. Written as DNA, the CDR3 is TGTGCTAGTGGTTTGCGATTCGACAGCAATGAGCAGTTCTTC.

The CDR3 loop reads CASSIGMNTEAFF. The CDR3 DNA reads TGTGCCAGTAGTATTGGAATGAACACTGAAGCTTTCTTT. The chain links TRBV19 to TRBJ1-1; D call uncertain. V lost 3 bases and J 0 bases, leaving 5 bases between the germline ends. This CDR3 contains 13 residues. CDR1 is LNHDA, CDR2 SQIVND, per germline (reference sequence).

The CDR3: CASRRPGTGDTEAFF. In DNA, the CDR3 is TGTGCCAGCAGACGTCCCGGGACAGGGGACACTGAAGCTTTCTTT. The V and J genes are TRBV27 and TRBJ1-1, with TRBD1 identical over 10 bases. The V gene end was trimmed by 6 bases and the J gene end by 3 bases; junction bases not matched to a gene: 7. The CDR3 runs to 15 residues. CDR1 is MNHEY and CDR2 is SMNVEV in the germline V gene (reference sequence).

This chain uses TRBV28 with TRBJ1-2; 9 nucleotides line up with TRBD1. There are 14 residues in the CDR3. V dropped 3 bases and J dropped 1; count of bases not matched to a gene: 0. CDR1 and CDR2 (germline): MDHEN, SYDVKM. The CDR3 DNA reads TGTGCCAGCAGTTTGACAGGGGGTAACTATGGCTACACCTTC. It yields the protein CASSLTGGNYGYTF.

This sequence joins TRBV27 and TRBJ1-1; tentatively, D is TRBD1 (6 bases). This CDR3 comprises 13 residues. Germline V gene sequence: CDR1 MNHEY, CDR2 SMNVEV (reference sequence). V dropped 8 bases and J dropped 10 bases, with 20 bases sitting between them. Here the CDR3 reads CASQSSLGAVAFF. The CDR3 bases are TGTGCCAGCCAGTCATCGTTGGGGGCTGTAGCTTTCTTT.

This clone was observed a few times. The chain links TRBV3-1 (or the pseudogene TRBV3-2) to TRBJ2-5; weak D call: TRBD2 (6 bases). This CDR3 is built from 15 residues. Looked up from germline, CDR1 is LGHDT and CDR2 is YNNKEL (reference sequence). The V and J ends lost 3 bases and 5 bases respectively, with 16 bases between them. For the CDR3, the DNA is TGTGCCAGCAGCCAGGGGGGACTTGGTTGGGAGACCCAGTACTTC. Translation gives CASSQGGLGWETQYF.

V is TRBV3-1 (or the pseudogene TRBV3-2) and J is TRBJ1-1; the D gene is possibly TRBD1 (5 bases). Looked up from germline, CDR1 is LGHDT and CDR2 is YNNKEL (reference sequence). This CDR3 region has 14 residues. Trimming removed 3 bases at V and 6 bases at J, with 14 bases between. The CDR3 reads CASSQDQGFAEAFF. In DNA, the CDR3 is TGTGCCAGCAGCCAGGATCAGGGTTTCGCTGAAGCTTTCTTT.

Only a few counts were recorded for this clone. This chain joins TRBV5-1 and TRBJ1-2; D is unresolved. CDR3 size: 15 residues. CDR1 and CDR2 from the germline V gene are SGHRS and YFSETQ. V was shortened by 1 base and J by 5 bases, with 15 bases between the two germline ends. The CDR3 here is CASSLIRSDGYGYTF. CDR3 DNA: TGCGCCAGCAGCTTGATAAGGAGCGACGGGTATGGCTACACCTTC.

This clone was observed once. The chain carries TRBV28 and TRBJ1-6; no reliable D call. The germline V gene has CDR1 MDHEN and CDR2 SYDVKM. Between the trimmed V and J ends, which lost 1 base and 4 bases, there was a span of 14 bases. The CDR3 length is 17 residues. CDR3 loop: CASSLSKLAIYNSPLHF. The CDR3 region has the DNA TGTGCCAGCAGTTTATCTAAGTTGGCGATTTATAATTCACCCCTCCACTTT.

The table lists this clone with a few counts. The CDR3 loop is CASTTDTDTQYF. Written as DNA, the CDR3 is TGTGCCAGCACAACAGACACAGATACGCAGTATTTT. The V and J genes are TRBV2 and TRBJ2-3; D remains unclear. Germline V gene lookup returns CDR1 SNHLY and CDR2 FYNNEI. Between the trimmed V and J ends, which lost 7 bases and 2 bases, there was a span of 7 bases. The CDR3 has 12 amino acids. The full variable domain, rest sourced from reference TRBV2 and TRBJ2-3, is EPEVTQTPSHQVTQMGQEVILRCVPISNHLYFYWYRQILGQKVEFLVSFYNNEISEKSEIFDDQFSVERPDGSNFTLKIRSTKLEDSAMYFCASTTDTDTQYFGPGTRLTVL.

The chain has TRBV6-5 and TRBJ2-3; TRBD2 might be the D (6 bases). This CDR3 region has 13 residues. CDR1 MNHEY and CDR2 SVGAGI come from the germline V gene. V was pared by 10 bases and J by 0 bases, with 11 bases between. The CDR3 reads CATRLESTDTQYF. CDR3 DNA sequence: TGTGCCACCCGACTAGAAAGCACAGATACGCAGTATTTT.

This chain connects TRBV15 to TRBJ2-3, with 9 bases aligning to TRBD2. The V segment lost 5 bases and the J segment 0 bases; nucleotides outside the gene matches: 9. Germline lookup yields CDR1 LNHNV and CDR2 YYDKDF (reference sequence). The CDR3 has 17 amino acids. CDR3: CATSGGTSRISTDTQYF. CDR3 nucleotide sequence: TGTGCCACCAGCGGAGGGACTAGCAGAATCAGCACAGATACGCAGTATTTT.

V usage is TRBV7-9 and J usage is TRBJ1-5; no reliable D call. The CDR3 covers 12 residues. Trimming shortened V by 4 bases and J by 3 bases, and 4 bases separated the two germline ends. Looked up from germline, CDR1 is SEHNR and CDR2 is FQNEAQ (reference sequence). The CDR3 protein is CASSSLNQPQHF. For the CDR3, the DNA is TGTGCCAGCAGCTCTCTCAATCAGCCCCAGCATTTT.

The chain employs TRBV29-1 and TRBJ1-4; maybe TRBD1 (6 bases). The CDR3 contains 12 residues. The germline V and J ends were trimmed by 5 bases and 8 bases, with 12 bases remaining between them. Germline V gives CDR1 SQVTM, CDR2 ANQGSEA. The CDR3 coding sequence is TGCAGCGTTTTAGGGGGACGGGAAAAACTGTTTTTT. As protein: CSVLGGREKLFF.

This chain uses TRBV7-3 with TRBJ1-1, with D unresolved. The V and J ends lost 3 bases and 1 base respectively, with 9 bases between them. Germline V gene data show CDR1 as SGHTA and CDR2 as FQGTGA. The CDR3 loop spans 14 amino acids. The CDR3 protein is CASSFSSTNTEAFF. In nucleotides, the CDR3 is TGTGCCAGCAGCTTCAGCTCTACGAACACTGAAGCTTTCTTT.

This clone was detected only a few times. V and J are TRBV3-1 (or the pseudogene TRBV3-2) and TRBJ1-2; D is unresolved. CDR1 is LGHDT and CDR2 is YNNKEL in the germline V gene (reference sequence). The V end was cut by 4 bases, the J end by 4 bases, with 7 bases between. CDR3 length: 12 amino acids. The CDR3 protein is CASSRHSYGYTF. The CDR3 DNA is TGTGCCAGCAGCCGCCACAGCTATGGCTACACCTTC.

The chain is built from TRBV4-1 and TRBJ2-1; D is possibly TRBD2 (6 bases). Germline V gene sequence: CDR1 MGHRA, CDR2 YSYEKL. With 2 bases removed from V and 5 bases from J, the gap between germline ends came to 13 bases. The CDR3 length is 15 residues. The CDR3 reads CASSQPTSRDNEQFF. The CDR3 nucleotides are TGCGCCAGCAGCCAACCGACTAGTCGGGACAATGAGCAGTTCTTC.

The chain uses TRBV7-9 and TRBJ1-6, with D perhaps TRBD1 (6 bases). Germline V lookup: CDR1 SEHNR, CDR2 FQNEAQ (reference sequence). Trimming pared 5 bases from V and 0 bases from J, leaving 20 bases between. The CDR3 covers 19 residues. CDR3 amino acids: CASSQTGQNNPSYNSPLHF. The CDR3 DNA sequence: TGTGCCAGCAGCCAGACCGGACAGAACAACCCCTCCTATAATTCACCCCTCCACTTT.

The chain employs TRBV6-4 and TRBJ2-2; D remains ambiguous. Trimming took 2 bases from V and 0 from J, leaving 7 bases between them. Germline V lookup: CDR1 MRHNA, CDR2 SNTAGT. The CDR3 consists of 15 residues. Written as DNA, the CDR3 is TGTGCCAGCAGTGACGGCGAAACGAACACCGGGGAGCTGTTTTTT. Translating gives CASSDGETNTGELFF.

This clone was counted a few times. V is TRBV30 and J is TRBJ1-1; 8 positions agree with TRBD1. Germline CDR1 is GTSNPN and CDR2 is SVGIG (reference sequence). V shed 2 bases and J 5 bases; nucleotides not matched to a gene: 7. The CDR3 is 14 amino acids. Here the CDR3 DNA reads TGTGCCTGGAGTCAGGGGGCTAGTGGGACTGAAGCTTTCTTT. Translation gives CAWSQGASGTEAFF.

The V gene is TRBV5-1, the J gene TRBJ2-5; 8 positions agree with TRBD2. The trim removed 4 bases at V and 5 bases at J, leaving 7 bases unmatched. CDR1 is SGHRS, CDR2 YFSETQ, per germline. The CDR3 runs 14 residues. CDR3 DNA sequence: TGCGCCAGCAGCCCCGGGGGGGAGTCGGAGACCCAGTACTTC. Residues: CASSPGGESETQYF.